Below, 21 T cell receptor beta chains from the same sample are listed, as sequenced in a study of tumor and adjacent non-tumor tissue in lung cancer. No cell sorting was done before RNA was extracted from the tissue. A modified ARM-PCR protocol with three rounds of nested PCR amplified TCRbeta. From the multiplex PCR reads, TCRdb called clonotypes with MiXCR, one entry per CDR3 protein. The sample consists of 200,000 to 250,000 distinct CDR3 sequences, about 76% of them appearing once. The specimen sequenced was lung tumor tissue. The receptors stem from a man aged 55 to 70 with non-small cell lung cancer.

A note on this clonotype: This may be a read error: a much more frequent sequence differs by one nucleotide. The chain carries TRBV12-3 or TRBV12-4 and TRBJ1-2; TRBD1 might be the D (6 bases). The CDR3 has 12 amino acids. Trimming removed 8 bases from V and 7 bases from J, with 14 bases in between. The CDR3 loop reads CASVAQGGGYTF. The CDR3 DNA is TGTGCCAGCGTGGCACAGGGTGGTGGCTACACCTTC.

With respect to this clonotype: The conserved phenylalanine or tryptophan is not found at the CDR3 terminus, so this likely reflects a read error. CDR3 bases: TGTGCCAGCAGCTACGGACAGGATGACACTGAAGCTTTCTGT. Its protein product is CASSYGQDDTEAFC. The chain joins TRBV5-4 to TRBJ1-1, with 7 bases fitting TRBD1. Germline V CDR1 and CDR2: SGHNT, YYREEE (reference sequence). The CDR3 covers 14 residues. Unmatched junction bases numbered 5, after V lost 3 bases and J lost 3 bases.

This clonotype was observed a single time. A junction end diverges from the germline sequence, so it may reflect a read error. The rearrangement joins TRBV7-2 to TRBJ2-4; no definite D call. Germline CDR1 is SGHTA and CDR2 is FQGNSA. This CDR3 spans 17 amino acids. The CDR3 protein is CDSSDRSGVVAKNIQYF. CDR3 DNA sequence: TGTGACAGCAGCGATCGGTCGGGCGTGGTAGCCAAAAACATTCAGTACTTC.

Comment on this clonotype: The junction and the germline gene differ at one end; a read error may be behind it. The chain is built from TRBV29-1 and TRBJ1-2, with D tentatively TRBD1 (6 bases). CDR3 size: 15 residues. From germline, CDR1 is SQVTM and CDR2 ANQGSEA. The CDR3 loop reads CSVGDTRGTNYGYTF. In nucleotides, the CDR3 is TGTAGCGTGGGGGACACACGGGGGACAAACTATGGCTACACCTTC.

This clonotype has a single count. The chain joins TRBV20-1 to TRBJ2-7; D perhaps matches TRBD1 (6 bases). The CDR3 sequence is 16 residues long. The V end was cut by 0 bases, the J end by 6 bases, with 21 bases between. In germline, CDR1 is DFQATT, CDR2 SNEGSKA (reference sequence). The CDR3 is CSARDLGTGNYCEQYF. The DNA for the CDR3 is TGCAGTGCTAGAGATCTCGGAACAGGGAACTACTGCGAGCAGTACTTC.

This clonotype was seen a single time. The chain uses TRBV9 and TRBJ2-1, with D perhaps TRBD1 (5 bases). CDR1 and CDR2 from the germline V gene are SGDLS and YYNGEE. Trimming cost V 4 bases and J 4 bases, with 21 bases left between them. The CDR3 totals 17 residues. CDR3 loop: CASSPRDVGVLYNEQFF. The CDR3 DNA sequence: TGTGCCAGCAGCCCTCGAGATGTAGGGGTCTTGTACAATGAGCAGTTCTTC.

In this sample, this clonotype turned up many times. The chain has TRBV11-3 and TRBJ1-4; D unresolved. This CDR3 spans 16 amino acids. Trimming removed 1 base at V and 0 bases at J, with 9 bases between. CDR1 and CDR2 (germline): SGHNT, YENEEA. The DNA for the CDR3 is TGTGCCAGCAGCTTAGTCGGCGGGACAACTAATGAAAAACTGTTTTTT. Translation gives CASSLVGGTTNEKLFF.

This clonotype was detected ten times or more. J is TRBJ1-6 and V is TRBV4-2; D is possibly TRBD1 (5 bases). Between the trimmed V and J ends, which lost 9 bases and 7 bases, there was a span of 13 bases. Germline values: CDR1 LGHNA, CDR2 YNFKEQ. CDR3 size: 13 residues. CDR3 protein: CASTTRQNSPLHF. CDR3 bases: TGTGCCAGTACCACCCGACAGAATTCACCCCTCCACTTT.

Concerning this clonotype: A single base separates this from a much larger clone, so it may be a read error. The rearrangement joins TRBV6-5 to TRBJ2-5; D could derive from TRBD1 or TRBD2 (5 bases each). This CDR3 has 15 residues. The germline gives CDR1 MNHEY, CDR2 SVGAGI. CDR3 bases: TGTGCCAACAGTTACCTCCCGGGGACGGGGGAGACCCAGTACTTC. Its protein is CANSYLPGTGETQYF.

The chain is built from TRBV29-1 and TRBJ2-3; no firm D call. The CDR3 is made up of 16 amino acids. Trimming stripped 4 bases from V and 6 bases from J, with 23 bases between. Germline CDR1 reads SQVTM; CDR2 reads ANQGSEA. The CDR3 sequence is CSVVSWIPTFCDTQYF. The CDR3 DNA is TGCAGCGTTGTAAGTTGGATACCGACCTTTTGTGATACGCAGTATTTT.

Notes on this clonotype: A single base separates this from a much larger clone, so it may be a read error. The rearrangement joins TRBV6-1 to TRBJ2-2; no reliable D call. This CDR3 is 14 amino acids long. CDR1 is MNHNS and CDR2 is SASEGT in the germline V gene. The CDR3 DNA reads as TGTGCCAGCAGTGAAGCAGAGAACACCAGGGAGCTGTTTTTT. Amino acid sequence: CASSEAENTRELFF.

The V and J genes are TRBV30 and TRBJ2-3; D gene uncertain. Germline V gene data show CDR1 as GTSNPN and CDR2 as SVGIG (reference sequence). V dropped 4 bases and J dropped 9 bases, with 11 bases sitting between them. The length of the CDR3 is 11 residues. CDR3 sequence (DNA): TGTGCCTGGAATCTAGACCGGACGCAGTATTTT. This translates into CAWNLDRTQYF. The full variable domain, with the rest looked up from reference TRBV30 and TRBJ2-3, is SQTIHQWPATLVQPVGSPLSLECTVEGTSNPNLYWYRQAAGRGLQLLFYSVGIGQISSEVPQNLSASRPQDRQFILSSKKLLLSDSGFYLCAWNLDRTQYFGPGTRLTVL.

This clonotype was observed once. This chain links TRBV4-2 with TRBJ2-3; 9 nucleotides align to TRBD2. The CDR3 has 15 residues. Trimming at V came to 7 bases and at J to 3 bases, leaving 8 bases not matched to a gene. Germline V gene data show CDR1 as LGHNA and CDR2 as YNFKEQ. CDR3: CASIKELAGTDTQYF. CDR3 DNA: TGTGCCAGCATCAAAGAGCTAGCGGGAACAGATACGCAGTATTTT.

With respect to this clonotype: The junction departs from the called germline gene at one end, perhaps through a read error. CDR3 coding DNA: TGCGCCAGCAGCCAAAACAGCGGGACCGCTAACACCTGGGAGCCGTTTTTT. Translating it yields CASSQNSGTANTWEPFF. The genes are TRBV5-1 and TRBJ2-2, with 7 positions matching TRBD2. This CDR3 is 17 amino acids long. The V gene's germline CDR1 is SGHRS and CDR2 YFSETQ.

V and J are TRBV5-1 and TRBJ2-7; a possible D gene is TRBD1 (6 bases). This CDR3 has 18 residues. Germline V gene sequence: CDR1 SGHRS, CDR2 YFSETQ. Trimming removed 5 bases at V and 0 bases at J, with 24 bases between. This CDR3 is CASSIHGIGGTLSYEQYF. The CDR3 DNA sequence: TGCGCCAGCAGTATTCACGGGATTGGGGGCACGCTCTCCTACGAGCAGTACTTC.

With regard to this clonotype: One base away lies a much larger clone, so this may be a sequencing read error. The chain is built from TRBV20-1 and TRBJ2-7; the D gene is possibly TRBD2 (5 bases). CDR3 length equals 14 residues. Per germline, CDR1 DFQATT and CDR2 SNEGSKA (reference sequence). With 0 bases removed from V and 6 bases from J, the gap between germline ends came to 15 bases. CDR3 protein: CSARDGLTGSEQYF. Written as DNA, the CDR3 is TGCAGTGCTAGAGATGGCCTAACGGGATCCGAGCAGTACTTC.

In the case of this clonotype: A read error may account for a junction end that differs from germline. This chain links TRBV12-3 or TRBV12-4 with TRBJ2-1; TRBD2 matches at 16 bases. This CDR3 is 18 amino acids long. CDR3 nucleotide sequence: TGTGCCAACAGTACGGGACTAGCGGGAGGGTCGAGGAACATTGAGCAGTTCTTC. This translates into CANSTGLAGGSRNIEQFF.

The J gene is TRBJ2-7, the V gene TRBV6-1; maybe TRBD2 (7 bases). The CDR3 loop spans 15 amino acids. Per the germline V gene, CDR1 is MNHNS and CDR2 is SASEGT. V lost 6 bases and J 3 bases, leaving 18 bases between the germline ends. CDR3 protein: CASSHPGGGYYEQYF. The CDR3 coding sequence is TGTGCCAGCAGCCACCCAGGCGGGGGCTACTACGAGCAGTACTTC.

This clonotype was picked up a small number of times. The junction differs from germline at one of its ends, possibly a read error. The rearrangement joins TRBV12-3 or TRBV12-4 to TRBJ1-6, with TRBD1 matching over 7 bases. CDR3 length: 14 amino acids. The DNA for the CDR3 is TGTGTCAGCAATCCCGGGACAGAAAATTCACCCCTCCACTTT. Translated: CVSNPGTENSPLHF.

The chain employs TRBV20-1 and TRBJ2-3, with TRBD2 matching over 13 bases. The V gene end was trimmed by 6 bases and the J gene end by 12 bases; junction bases not matched to a gene: 18. This CDR3 comprises 16 residues. Germline CDR1 is DFQATT and CDR2 is SNEGSKA (reference sequence). This chain's CDR3 is CSAIGTSGEDTDKQYF. The CDR3, as DNA: TGCAGTGCGATAGGGACTAGCGGGGAAGACACAGATAAACAGTATTTT.

For this clonotype: Germline is not matched at one junction end, which may reflect a read error. J is TRBJ2-5 and V is TRBV11-1; 8 nucleotides match TRBD2. There are 15 residues in the CDR3. CDR1 and CDR2 (germline): SGHAT, FQDESV (reference sequence). The CDR3 loop is CASSAGTRGTETQCF. Written as DNA, the CDR3 is TGTGCCAGCAGTGCCGGGACTAGAGGAACAGAGACCCAGTGCTTC.